The present TCR beta chain was sequenced within a study of T cell responses to AZD1222 COVID-19 vaccine (dated by TCRdb to the early 2020s). Notes on the research overall: TCR sequencing was performed for about 240 trial participants, of whom 200 to 220 were given two doses of AZD1222 and about 25 were given two doses of MenACWY control vaccine. Trial participants were enrolled by age into subgroups of 18-55, 56-69 and 70-plus years, and roughly 150, 30 and 60 TCR-sequenced participants, respectively, were included in these subgroups. Findings and caveats that apply to the study as a whole: After two AZD1222 doses, both the breadth and the depth of spike-specific TCRs were significantly higher than at day 0 and than in MenACWY recipients. Because no samples from the day 14 peak response were available, repertoires could be characterized only after the peak T cell response. Most participants were white British and females outnumbered males, and the authors suggested that clonal diversity may have been underestimated. Epitopes outside the regions mutated in the B.1.351 and B.1.1.7 variants were reportedly recognized by nearly half of the unique spike-specific TCRs. The 56-69-year group was small, and its depth increase did not reach significance, likely because of low power. Vaccine-associated CD4 TCRs spanned the whole spike protein, with dominant responses in regions 160-218 and 743-854. Conclusions about previously exposed vaccinees are limited, since just 5 or 6 AZD1222 recipients were seropositive for SARS-CoV-2 at baseline.

A distance of 13 bases separates the germline ends of V and J, which lose 6 bases and 5 bases respectively. Inclusive of the bounding cysteine and phenylalanine, the CDR3 is 13 residues long. The kept DNA is CDR3 alone, 39 bases in frame from the first base. The germline V gene gives CDR1 as ENHRY and CDR2 as SYGVKD. The time point label corresponds to: baseline before first vaccination. The treatment or condition label here, explained by the study, means: meningococcal conjugate vaccine given as trial control. Samples from vaccinated people were obtained from the UK trials COV001 and COV002, which included a single-blind randomized controlled phase 2/3 trial of AZD1222 (ChAdOx1 nCoV-19) in healthy adults. For TCRbeta chain sequencing, PBMC samples were collected from trial participants at day 0 and at day 28 after the second dose. This clone was seen once. Its cognate antigen has yet to be identified. No per-base quality is available; no much larger clone lies one base away.

The CDR3 regions of human TCRbeta chains were analyzed by immunosequencing. The study's own analysis went as follows. Repertoire TCRs were matched against a reference library of SARS-CoV-2-specific TCRs generated with the MIRA antigen-specificity platform. Breadth meant the fraction of unique TCRs that were SARS-CoV-2-associated, whereas depth meant the fraction of total T cells that were SARS-CoV-2-associated. Using the MIRA data, each spike-specific TCR was assigned both to the spike region to which the TCR was reactive and to a CD4 or CD8 class. Log10-transformed breadth and depth values were compared by one-way ANOVA with Sidak's multiple comparisons tests. Entries here come from immuneACCESS through TCRdb and include only in-frame sequences with V and J called. Some clones fail to appear in such tables; in the studies checked, an unresolved V gene covers under half of the shortfall, and the cause of the remainder is unknown. Clone size and V and J calls were adopted from that table, with D and trimming inferred from the DNA. In all, the sample holds 95,000 to 150,000 clones, and 90% of those were seen once. Of the sample, about 4.4% falls within the top ten clones.

The sample in question was peripheral blood, obtained on day 0 of MenACWY control vaccination. This clonotype originated in an adult in good health. Here the chain combines TRBV10-3 and TRBJ1-1; no D gene can be assigned with confidence. Here the CDR3 is given as CAISGQVETEAFF. The nucleotide sequence is TGTGCCATCAGCGGTCAGGTCGAGACTGAAGCTTTCTTT.